The 20 T cell receptor beta chains listed next were all sequenced from one sample in a study of T cells in Graves' hyperthyroidism and ophthalmopathy. TCR beta CDR3 sequences were amplified from RNA transcripts. RT-PCR in the first round (using the HTBI primer set) targeted the TCR CDR3. From the multiplex PCR reads, TCRdb called clonotypes with MiXCR, one entry per CDR3 protein. The sample comprises 400,000 to 550,000 distinct CDR3 sequences, around a quarter of which are singletons, and around 11% rests with the top ten. The sequenced material came from blood. The receptors come from a woman aged 25 to 39 with Graves' ophthalmopathy.

This clonotype was recorded many times. The chain uses TRBV29-1 and TRBJ1-2; D unresolved. The CDR3 has 12 residues. Per the germline V gene, CDR1 is SQVTM and CDR2 is ANQGSEA. The V end was cut by 3 bases, the J end by 0 bases, with 5 bases between. The CDR3 nucleotides are TGCAGCGTTGACTTGGCTAACTATGGCTACACCTTC. Translating gives CSVDLANYGYTF.

This chain links TRBV5-5 with TRBJ1-1; D unresolved. Trimming removed 4 bases at V and 1 base at J, with 8 bases between. Germline CDR1 and CDR2: SGHKS and YYEKEE (reference sequence). This CDR3 has 13 amino acids. CDR3 bases: TGTGCCAGCAGCGGAGACGAGAACACTGAAGCTTTCTTT. This encodes CASSGDENTEAFF.

This clonotype is a singleton in its sample. The chain has TRBV20-1 and TRBJ1-2; 7 positions match TRBD1. Losses at the gene ends were 0 bases for V and 7 bases for J; bases not matched to a gene: 17. There are 17 residues in the CDR3. Germline CDR1 reads DFQATT; CDR2 reads SNEGSKA (reference sequence). Here the CDR3 DNA reads TGCAGTGCTAGAGATCACAGGGGTCTCGTAGTTAGGGGTGGCTACACCTTC. Its protein product is CSARDHRGLVVRGGYTF.

This clonotype was seen repeatedly, ten times or more. V is TRBV5-1 and J is TRBJ1-2, with 9 bases that match TRBD1. Germline V gene lookup returns CDR1 SGHRS and CDR2 YFSETQ. The CDR3 runs to 14 residues. Trimming took 1 base from V and 4 from J; bases not matched to a gene: 2. CDR3 protein: CASSLTGGAYGYTF. The CDR3 DNA reads as TGCGCCAGCAGCTTGACAGGGGGCGCCTATGGCTACACCTTC. Drawing the rest from reference TRBV5-1 and TRBJ1-2, the complete variable domain is KAGVTQTPRYLIKTRGQQVTLSCSPISGHRSVSWYQQTPGQGLQFLFEYFSETQRNKGNFPGRFSGRQFSNSRSEMNVSTLELGDSALYLCASSLTGGAYGYTFGSGTRLTVV.

The V gene is TRBV6-5, the J gene TRBJ1-5; the D is unclear. CDR3 length equals 13 residues. V shed 2 bases and J shed 7 bases, with 9 bases lying between them. Germline V gene lookup returns CDR1 MNHEY and CDR2 SVGAGI. The CDR3 reads CASSYAENQPQHF. The CDR3 coding sequence is TGTGCCAGCAGTTACGCAGAGAACCAGCCCCAGCATTTT.

V is TRBV30 and J is TRBJ2-2; D ambiguous. V was clipped by 4 bases and J by 5 bases, with 5 bases between them. The germline CDR1 and CDR2 sequences are GTSNPN and SVGIG (reference sequence). This CDR3 has 11 residues. The CDR3 DNA sequence: TGTGCCTGGAAGCTGACCGGGGAGCTGTTTTTT. Its translation is CAWKLTGELFF.

This clonotype was seen a few times. This chain links TRBV27 with TRBJ1-2; no firm D call. The CDR3 runs to 15 residues. V gave up 0 bases and J gave up 4 bases, with 12 bases separating them. Germline V lookup: CDR1 MNHEY, CDR2 SMNVEV (reference sequence). Here the CDR3 reads CASSLSAPGLYGYTF. In DNA form, the CDR3 reads TGTGCCAGCAGTTTATCAGCCCCCGGCCTCTATGGCTACACCTTC.

This clonotype was seen at least ten times. This sequence joins TRBV12-3 or TRBV12-4 and TRBJ1-3; D unresolved. The V end was cut by 1 base, the J end by 2 bases, with 9 bases between. This CDR3 is 15 amino acids long. This chain's CDR3 is CASSLVPVTGNTIYF. The CDR3 DNA reads as TGTGCCAGCAGTTTAGTACCTGTGACTGGAAACACCATATATTTT.

This rearrangement joins TRBV20-1 to TRBJ2-7, with 16 bases identical to TRBD2. V lost 5 bases, J lost 2 bases, and 6 bases stayed unmatched. The CDR3 consists of 16 residues. Germline V CDR1 and CDR2: DFQATT, SNEGSKA (reference sequence). DNA for the CDR3: TGCAGTGCTTCCGGGACTAGCGGGAGGGCGCCCTACGAGCAGTACTTC. Its protein product is CSASGTSGRAPYEQYF.

The chain couples TRBV6-2 or TRBV6-3 to TRBJ2-7; 10 nucleotides match TRBD1. Germline CDR1 is MNHEY and CDR2 is SVGEGT. The junction had 5 bases not matched to a gene; V was cut back by 6 bases and J by 0 bases. The CDR3 runs 15 residues. The CDR3 loop is CASRSGQGISYEQYF. The CDR3, as DNA: TGTGCCAGCAGGTCGGGACAGGGGATCTCCTACGAGCAGTACTTC.

The J gene is TRBJ1-2, the V gene TRBV20-1; D ambiguous. Trimming stripped 2 bases from V and 2 bases from J, with 12 bases between. There are 14 residues in the CDR3. Germline values: CDR1 DFQATT, CDR2 SNEGSKA (reference sequence). The CDR3 DNA reads TGCAGTGCTAGACACGTTAAAGTGAACTATGGCTACACCTTC. It translates to CSARHVKVNYGYTF.

V and J are TRBV3-1 and TRBJ2-7; unclear D gene. With 1 base removed from V and 2 bases from J, the gap between germline ends came to 15 bases. CDR1 LGHDT and CDR2 YNNKEL come from the germline V gene (reference sequence). This CDR3 is built from 16 residues. CDR3 sequence reads: CASSQVKRSSPYEQYF. DNA for the CDR3: TGTGCCAGCAGCCAAGTCAAACGGTCCAGCCCCTACGAGCAGTACTTC.

This clonotype has a count of ten or more. The chain has TRBV6-1 and TRBJ1-1; D remains ambiguous. CDR3 length equals 12 residues. Trimming cost V 6 bases and J 0 bases, with 5 bases left between them. The germline gives CDR1 MNHNS, CDR2 SASEGT. The CDR3 bases are TGTGCCAGCAGGCTAATGAACACTGAAGCTTTCTTT. It encodes CASRLMNTEAFF.

This chain links TRBV12-3 or TRBV12-4 with TRBJ2-3; 11 bases align to TRBD2. This CDR3 region has 16 residues. With 5 bases clipped from V and 2 bases from J, the junction kept 6 bases outside the gene matches. The CDR3 region is CASSLTSGGVTDTQYF. The CDR3 bases are TGTGCCAGCAGTCTCACTAGCGGGGGTGTCACAGATACGCAGTATTTT.

This clonotype has just one count. This could be a read error, since a much larger clone is one nucleotide away. This rearrangement joins TRBV11-2 to TRBJ2-3, with D perhaps matching TRBD2 (6 bases). The CDR3 is made up of 15 amino acids. The germline CDR1 and CDR2 sequences are SGHAT and FQNNGV. CDR3 loop: CASSLGPTSTDTKYF. Here the CDR3 DNA reads TGTGCCAGCAGCTTAGGCCCCACTAGCACAGATACGAAGTATTTT.

This clonotype was seen ten or more times. The chain carries TRBV28 and TRBJ2-5; 9 bases are shared with TRBD1. This CDR3 spans 16 amino acids. Looked up from germline, CDR1 is MDHEN and CDR2 is SYDVKM. J lost 5 bases, V lost 4 bases, and 11 bases had no gene match. In DNA, the CDR3 is TGTGCCAGCAGTTCCACCGGGACAGGGAAGGAGGAGACCCAGTACTTC. Translation gives CASSSTGTGKEETQYF.

This clonotype was counted only a few times. This rearrangement joins TRBV9 to TRBJ2-2; 8 bases align to TRBD2. V lost 6 bases, J lost 7 bases, and 11 bases stayed unmatched. The CDR3 has 15 amino acids. The germline gives CDR1 SGDLS, CDR2 YYNGEE. The DNA of the CDR3 is TGTGCCAGCACCCAAAGGGAGCGGGGGCTCGGGGAGCTGTTTTTT. Translation gives CASTQRERGLGELFF.

This clonotype was seen many times. The rearrangement links TRBV2 to TRBJ1-2, with D hard to call. The CDR3 has 13 amino acids. Trimming cost V 9 bases and J 8 bases, with 19 bases left between them. CDR1 and CDR2 (germline): SNHLY, FYNNEI. In DNA form, the CDR3 reads TGTGCCAGTAGTCCCCTTGTTAGTGGCGGCTACACCTTC. It translates to CASSPLVSGGYTF.

This clonotype has a count of ten or more. The rearrangement uses TRBV19 and TRBJ1-2; D is undetermined. The CDR3 loop spans 12 amino acids. Germline V gene data show CDR1 as LNHDA and CDR2 as SQIVND (reference sequence). V lost 10 bases to trimming and J lost 0 bases, with 9 bases between them. The CDR3: CATRGPNYGYTF. In DNA, the CDR3 is TGTGCCACCCGGGGTCCTAACTATGGCTACACCTTC.

The chain has TRBV5-1 and TRBJ2-6; D gene ambiguous. The CDR3 is 16 amino acids. The germline gives CDR1 SGHRS, CDR2 YFSETQ. The V and J ends lost 5 bases and 0 bases respectively, with 12 bases between them. The CDR3 DNA is TGCGCCAGCAGTCCCGGGCAGTACTCTGGGGCCAACGTCCTGACTTTC. Translated: CASSPGQYSGANVLTF.